The entry below describes one TCR beta chain. The antigen is unknown. Researchers ran the PCR with 60 Vbeta and 13 Jbeta primers. Sequencing used immunoSEQ multiplex PCR; TCRdb keeps in-frame clones, though not all of them. The sample consists of 150,000 to 200,000 clones, roughly three quarters of them appearing once. This CDR3 contains 14 residues. V was shortened by 3 bases and J by 5 bases, with 8 bases between the two germline ends. Germline CDR1 KGHSH, CDR2 LQKENI. This record belongs to a study of cytomegalovirus exposure and HLA in healthy donors. Regarding the study as a whole: Presence/absence analyses supposed approximately even sequencing depth among donors. HLA alleles showed associations with about 17,000 TCR beta sequences in a later analysis, at a 0.05 false discovery rate. Cytomegalovirus association was listed for around 180 TCR beta chains. Association of a missense DCLRE1C variant with TCR beta V- and J-gene trimming was reported in a later analysis.

This rearrangement joins TRBV18 to TRBJ1-6, with a weak D call TRBD1 (5 bases). The sequence was obtained from a woman between 45 and 60 years old in good health and CMV-seropositive. Sample: PBMCs. In DNA form, the CDR3 reads TGTGCCAGCTCACCCGAGACAGATAATTCACCCCTCCACTTT. Translating gives CASSPETDNSPLHF.